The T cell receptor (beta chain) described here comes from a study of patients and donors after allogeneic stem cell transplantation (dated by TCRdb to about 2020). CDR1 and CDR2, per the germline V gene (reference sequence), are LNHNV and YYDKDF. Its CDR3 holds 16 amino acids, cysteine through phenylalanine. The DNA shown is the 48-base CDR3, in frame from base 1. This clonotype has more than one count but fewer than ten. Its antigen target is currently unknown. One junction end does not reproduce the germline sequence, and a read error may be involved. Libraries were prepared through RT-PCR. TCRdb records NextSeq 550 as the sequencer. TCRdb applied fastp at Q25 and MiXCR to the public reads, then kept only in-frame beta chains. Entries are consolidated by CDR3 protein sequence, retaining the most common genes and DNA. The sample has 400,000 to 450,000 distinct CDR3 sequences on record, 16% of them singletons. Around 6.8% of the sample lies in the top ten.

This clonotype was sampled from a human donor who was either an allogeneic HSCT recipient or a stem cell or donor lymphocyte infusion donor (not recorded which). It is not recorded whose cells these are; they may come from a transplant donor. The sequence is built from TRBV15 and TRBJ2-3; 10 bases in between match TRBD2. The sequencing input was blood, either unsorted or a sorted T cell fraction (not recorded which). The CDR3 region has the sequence CATSSRTSGSTDTQYF. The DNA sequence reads TGTGCCACCAGCTCGCGGACTAGCGGCAGCACTGATACGCAGTATTTT.